Following are 15 T cell receptor beta chains from one sample sequenced in a study of CD8+ T cells in alopecia areata. The sequencing template was cDNA reverse transcribed from extracted RNA. Method: immunoSEQ multiplex PCR; TCRdb's copy keeps in-frame clones and lacks some. The data contain 150,000 to 200,000 clones, approximately 59% of them singletons. Source: CD4+ T cells sorted from blood, taken at week 0. The receptors were gathered from a human donor with alopecia areata.

The chain has TRBV5-1 and TRBJ1-4, with 7 bases lining up with TRBD1. Germline V gene sequence: CDR1 SGHRS, CDR2 YFSETQ. This CDR3 spans 14 amino acids. The ends lost 4 bases at V and 7 bases at J; junction bases unmatched: 7. DNA for the CDR3: TGCGCCAGCAGCGTACAGGGGAACACTGAAAAACTGTTTTTT. Its translation is CASSVQGNTEKLFF.

The genes are TRBV7-9 and TRBJ1-1; 7 positions match TRBD1. V lost 3 bases, J lost 1 base, and 14 bases stayed unmatched. The CDR3 loop spans 18 amino acids. CDR1 is SEHNR, CDR2 FQNEAQ, per germline (reference sequence). The DNA of the CDR3 is TGTGCCAGCAGCTTGTTTGGGCAACCAAACAGGGGGAACACTGAAGCTTTCTTT. It is translated as CASSLFGQPNRGNTEAFF.

In this sample, this clone turned up many times. The V gene is TRBV7-2, the J gene TRBJ2-1; 7 bases align to TRBD2. CDR3 length: 12 amino acids. The germline CDR1 and CDR2 sequences are SGHTA and FQGNSA. V was pared by 7 bases and J by 8 bases, with 5 bases of the junction left unmatched. DNA of the CDR3: TGTGCCAGCACCCTCGGGGGGTATGAGCAGTTCTTC. Translating it yields CASTLGGYEQFF.

The chain recombines TRBV19 with TRBJ1-6; D is undetermined. From germline, CDR1 is LNHDA and CDR2 SQIVND (reference sequence). V was shortened by 7 bases and J by 5 bases, with 12 bases between the two germline ends. This CDR3 spans 14 amino acids. In nucleotides, the CDR3 is TGTGCCAGTATGGAAGGGCCGGATAATTCACCCCTCCACTTT. Protein: CASMEGPDNSPLHF.

This sequence joins TRBV11-2 and TRBJ2-7; possible D gene TRBD1, 6 bases. V lost 1 base, J lost 3 bases, and 10 bases lay in between. The CDR3 covers 14 residues. Germline CDR1 and CDR2: SGHAT and FQNNGV. CDR3 nucleotides: TGTGCCAGCAGCTTAGGACAGGCCATCTACGAGCAGTACTTC. Translation gives CASSLGQAIYEQYF. The variable domain in full, with the rest retrieved from reference TRBV11-2 and TRBJ2-7, is EAGVAQSPRYKIIEKRQSVAFWCNPISGHATLYWYQQILGQGPKLLIQFQNNGVVDDSQLPKDRFSAERLKGVDSTLKIQPAKLEDSAVYLCASSLGQAIYEQYFGPGTRLTVT.

This clone was picked up one time. This rearrangement joins TRBV14 to TRBJ1-2; TRBD1 might be the D (6 bases). Germline V gene sequence: CDR1 SGHDN, CDR2 FVKESK. Trimming left V 1 base short and J 3 bases short, with 18 bases between. The CDR3 covers 17 residues. The CDR3 loop reads CASSQGGIDRKHYGYTF. DNA of the CDR3: TGTGCCAGCAGCCAAGGAGGGATAGACAGGAAACACTATGGCTACACCTTC. Using reference TRBV14 and TRBJ1-2 for the parts outside the CDR3, the full variable domain is EAGVTQFPSHSVIEKGQTVTLRCDPISGHDNLYWYRRVMGKEIKFLLHFVKESKQDESGMPNNRFLAERTGGTYSTLKVQPAELEDSGVYFCASSQGGIDRKHYGYTFGSGTRLTVV.

CDR3 nucleotides: TGCAGCGTTGAACGGCAGAAAGCCTATGGCTACACCTTC. Encoded protein: CSVERQKAYGYTF. This chain connects TRBV29-1 to TRBJ1-2, with D unclear. Germline CDR1 and CDR2: SQVTM and ANQGSEA. The CDR3 has 13 amino acids. With 2 bases removed from V and 4 bases from J, the gap between germline ends came to 11 bases.

This clone was seen only a few times. V is TRBV7-9 and J is TRBJ2-7; 8 bases line up with TRBD1. Germline assignment: CDR1 SEHNR and CDR2 FQNEAQ (reference sequence). The CDR3 is 14 residues long. V was clipped by 2 bases and J by 3 bases; unmatched bases: 3. The DNA for the CDR3 is TGTGCCAGCAGCTTAACTGACAGGGGCTACGAGCAGTACTTC. Translation gives CASSLTDRGYEQYF.

The chain carries TRBV2 and TRBJ1-2; D gene uncertain. Trimming stripped 6 bases from V and 8 bases from J, with 7 bases between. This CDR3 is 10 amino acids long. From germline, CDR1 is SNHLY and CDR2 FYNNEI. CDR3 region: CASSWEGYTF. The CDR3 DNA reads as TGTGCCAGCAGCTGGGAGGGCTACACCTTC.

The chain has TRBV6-1 and TRBJ1-1; D not certain. Germline V lookup: CDR1 MNHNS, CDR2 SASEGT. The V and J ends lost 4 bases and 3 bases respectively, with 12 bases between them. There are 14 residues in the CDR3. The CDR3: CASSATRLDTEAFF. The CDR3 coding sequence is TGTGCCAGCAGTGCAACCAGGTTGGACACTGAAGCTTTCTTT.

The chain combines TRBV5-1 with TRBJ2-1; TRBD2 matches 13 bases. This CDR3 region has 16 residues. The germline CDR1 and CDR2 sequences are SGHRS and YFSETQ. With 0 bases clipped from V and 6 bases from J, the junction kept 3 bases outside the gene matches. Written as DNA, the CDR3 is TGCGCCAGCAGCTTGGACCGACTAGCGGGGGGCAATGAGCAGTTCTTC. Residues: CASSLDRLAGGNEQFF. Using reference TRBV5-1 and TRBJ2-1 for the parts outside the CDR3, the full variable domain is KAGVTQTPRYLIKTRGQQVTLSCSPISGHRSVSWYQQTPGQGLQFLFEYFSETQRNKGNFPGRFSGRQFSNSRSEMNVSTLELGDSALYLCASSLDRLAGGNEQFFGPGTRLTVL.

The J gene is TRBJ1-3, the V gene TRBV30; the D is unclear. CDR3 length: 16 amino acids. CDR1 is GTSNPN and CDR2 is SVGIG in the germline V gene (reference sequence). Trimming removed 4 bases at V and 2 bases at J, with 18 bases between. CDR3 sequence reads: CAWNPPQRVPGNTIYF. The CDR3 DNA reads TGTGCCTGGAACCCCCCCCAGAGGGTCCCTGGAAACACCATATATTTT.

There are a few counts of this clone. The CDR3 DNA follows: TGTGCCAGCAGCTTAGACTACGACAGGGAGCAGTTCTTC. This encodes CASSLDYDREQFF. The V and J genes are TRBV11-3 and TRBJ2-1; tentative D call: TRBD1 (6 bases). The germline V gene encodes CDR1 SGHNT and CDR2 YENEEA. CDR3 length equals 13 residues. Trimming cost V 0 bases and J 10 bases, with 10 bases left between them. The entire variable domain, with the rest obtained from reference TRBV11-3 and TRBJ2-1, is as follows: EAGVVQSPRYKIIEKKQPVAFWCNPISGHNTLYWYLQNLGQGPELLIRYENEEAVDDSQLPKDRFSAERLKGVDSTLKIQPAELGDSAVYLCASSLDYDREQFFGPGTRLTVL.

V gene TRBV9 combines with J gene TRBJ2-5; 7 bases match TRBD2. After removal of 0 bases from V and 1 base from J, the junction contained 3 bases not matched to a gene. The germline V gene encodes CDR1 SGDLS and CDR2 YYNGEE. The CDR3 consists of 15 residues. The CDR3 here is CASSVVPGGQETQYF. In DNA form, the CDR3 reads TGTGCCAGCAGCGTAGTCCCGGGGGGCCAAGAGACCCAGTACTTC.

The J gene is TRBJ2-7, the V gene TRBV19; tentative D call: TRBD2 (6 bases). Germline V lookup: CDR1 LNHDA, CDR2 SQIVND (reference sequence). The CDR3 sequence is 14 residues long. Between the trimmed V and J ends, which lost 2 bases and 6 bases, there was a span of 14 bases. The CDR3 protein is CASSISRQGGEQYF. For the CDR3, the DNA is TGTGCCAGTAGTATATCCCGCCAGGGAGGCGAGCAGTACTTC.